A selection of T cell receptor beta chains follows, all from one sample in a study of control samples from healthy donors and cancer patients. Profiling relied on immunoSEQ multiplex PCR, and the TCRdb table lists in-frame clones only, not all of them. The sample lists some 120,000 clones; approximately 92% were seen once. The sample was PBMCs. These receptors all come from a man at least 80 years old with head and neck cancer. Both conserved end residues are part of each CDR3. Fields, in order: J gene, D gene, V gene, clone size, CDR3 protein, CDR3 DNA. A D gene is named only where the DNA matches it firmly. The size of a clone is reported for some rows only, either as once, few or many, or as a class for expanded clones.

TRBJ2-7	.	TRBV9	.	CASSPRAIAAYEQYF	TGTGCCAGCAGCCCGAGAGCGATAGCGGCCTACGAGCAGTACTTC
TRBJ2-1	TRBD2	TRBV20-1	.	CSASPLAGEYNEQFF	TGCAGTGCTAGTCCCTTAGCGGGAGAATACAATGAGCAGTTCTTC
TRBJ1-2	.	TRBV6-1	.	CASSDRQGRNYGYTF	TGTGCCAGCAGTGACCGGCAGGGTAGAAACTATGGCTACACCTTC
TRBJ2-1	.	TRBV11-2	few	CASSLDRGLSKEQFF	TGTGCCAGCAGCTTAGACCGGGGACTTTCAAAGGAGCAGTTCTTC
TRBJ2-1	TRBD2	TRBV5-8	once	CASSSPGLALSRSYNEQFF	TGTGCCAGCAGTTCTCCGGGACTAGCGTTATCTCGCTCCTACAATGAGCAGTTCTTC
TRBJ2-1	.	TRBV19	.	CATRRGANNEQFF	TGTGCCACCCGCCGCGGGGCCAACAATGAGCAGTTCTTC
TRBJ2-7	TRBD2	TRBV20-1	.	CSASLLAGVGDEQYF	TGCAGTGCTAGTTTACTAGCGGGAGTGGGCGACGAGCAGTACTTC
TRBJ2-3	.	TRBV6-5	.	CASKADQKTNTQYF	TGTGCCAGCAAAGCAGACCAAAAGACAAATACGCAGTATTTT
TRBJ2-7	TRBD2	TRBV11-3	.	CASSLDFPPRLAGVGEQYF	TGTGCCAGCAGCTTAGATTTCCCCCCTCGACTAGCGGGAGTGGGCGAGCAGTACTTC
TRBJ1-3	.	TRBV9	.	CASSVEIENTIYF	TGTGCCAGCAGCGTAGAAATTGAGAACACCATATATTTT
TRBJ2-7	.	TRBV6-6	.	CASSPRAGKTSYEQYF	TGTGCCAGCAGTCCCCGAGCTGGCAAAACTTCCTACGAGCAGTACTTC
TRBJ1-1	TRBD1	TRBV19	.	CASTRLQGAYTEAFF	TGTGCCAGTACGAGACTACAGGGGGCGTACACTGAAGCTTTCTTT
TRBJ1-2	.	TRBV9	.	CASSVDQGISGYTF	TGTGCCAGCAGCGTCGACCAGGGAATATCGGGCTACACCTTC
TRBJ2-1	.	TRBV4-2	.	CASSQGGASDEQFF	TGTGCCAGCAGCCAAGGGGGTGCTTCGGATGAGCAGTTCTTC
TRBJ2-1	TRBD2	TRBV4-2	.	CASSQVISGGLYYYNEQFF	TGTGCCAGCAGCCAAGTTATTAGCGGGGGACTCTACTATTACAATGAGCAGTTCTTC
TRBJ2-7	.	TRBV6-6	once	CASSLGKGLNYEQYF	TGTGCCAGCAGTCTGGGAAAGGGACTTAACTACGAGCAGTACTTC
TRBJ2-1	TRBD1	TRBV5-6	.	CASSGPRTGVLDQQFF	TGTGCCAGCAGCGGCCCCCGGACAGGGGTCCTCGATCAGCAGTTCTTC
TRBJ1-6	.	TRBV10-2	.	CASRTQYDNSPLHF	TGCGCCAGCAGGACCCAGTACGATAATTCACCCCTCCACTTT
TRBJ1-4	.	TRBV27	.	CASSPGRPPNEKLFF	TGTGCCAGCAGTCCCGGTCGGCCACCTAATGAAAAACTGTTTTTT
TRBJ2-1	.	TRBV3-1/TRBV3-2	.	CASSPLGRTSYNEQFF	TGTGCCAGCAGCCCCTTGGGGCGGACCTCCTACAATGAGCAGTTCTTC
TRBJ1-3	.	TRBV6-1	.	CASREGSRNTIYF	TGTGCCAGCAGGGAAGGCTCTAGAAACACCATATATTTT
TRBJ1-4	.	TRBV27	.	CASGFSGGGGTEVGEKLFF	TGTGCCAGCGGCTTTTCAGGTGGAGGGGGGACCGAGGTGGGTGAAAAACTGTTTTTT
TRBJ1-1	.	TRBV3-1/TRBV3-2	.	CASSQVPPQANTEAFF	TGTGCCAGCAGCCAAGTCCCTCCGCAGGCGAACACTGAAGCTTTCTTT
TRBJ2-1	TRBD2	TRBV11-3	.	CASSPTSGEYNEQFF	TGTGCCAGCAGCCCAACTAGCGGGGAATACAATGAGCAGTTCTTC
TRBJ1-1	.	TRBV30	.	CAWSSQTEAFF	TGTGCCTGGAGTAGCCAGACTGAAGCTTTCTTT
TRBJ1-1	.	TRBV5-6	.	CASRDGMNTEAFF	TGTGCCAGCCGGGACGGTATGAACACTGAAGCTTTCTTT
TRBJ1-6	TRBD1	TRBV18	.	CASSAGTGGNSPLHF	TGTGCCAGCTCAGCGGGGACAGGGGGAAATTCACCCCTCCACTTT
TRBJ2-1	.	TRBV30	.	CAWSRANWDEQFF	TGTGCCTGGAGTCGGGCCAACTGGGATGAGCAGTTCTTC
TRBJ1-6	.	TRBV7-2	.	CASSQLRESSPPLHF	TGTGCCAGCAGTCAATTGAGGGAGTCTAGTCCACCCCTCCACTTT
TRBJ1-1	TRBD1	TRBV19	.	CASSTWGQGPTEAFF	TGTGCCAGTAGTACGTGGGGACAGGGTCCCACTGAAGCTTTCTTT
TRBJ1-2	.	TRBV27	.	CASSLVGGSTNYGYTF	TGTGCCAGCAGTTTAGTTGGGGGGTCAACTAACTATGGCTACACCTTC
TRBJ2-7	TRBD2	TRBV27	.	CASGGLASSYEQYF	TGTGCCAGTGGAGGACTAGCTTCGTCCTACGAGCAGTACTTC
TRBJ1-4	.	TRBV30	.	CAWSPGGINEKLFF	TGTGCCTGGAGTCCAGGCGGTATTAATGAAAAACTGTTTTTT
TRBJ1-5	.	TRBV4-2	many	CASSHGSNQPQHF	TGTGCCAGCAGCCATGGTAGCAATCAGCCCCAGCATTTT
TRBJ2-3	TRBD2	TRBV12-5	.	CASGLLAGGLDTQYF	TGTGCTAGTGGCCTCCTAGCGGGGGGACTAGATACGCAGTATTTT
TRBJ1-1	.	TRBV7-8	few	CASSLRLNTEAFF	TGTGCCAGCAGCTTACGCTTGAACACTGAAGCTTTCTTT
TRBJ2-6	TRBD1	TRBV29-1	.	CSVRTGVSGANVLTF	TGCAGCGTTCGGACAGGGGTCTCCGGGGCCAACGTCCTGACTTTC
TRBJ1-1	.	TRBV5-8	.	CASSLVGAWSFF	TGTGCCAGCAGCTTGGTGGGGGCTTGGTCTTTCTTT
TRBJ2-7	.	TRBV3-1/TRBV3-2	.	CASSLNYEQYF	TGTGCCAGCAGCCTGAATTACGAGCAGTACTTC
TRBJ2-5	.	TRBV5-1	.	CASSLDGRGTETQYF	TGCGCCAGCAGCTTGGACGGGAGAGGTACCGAGACCCAGTACTTC
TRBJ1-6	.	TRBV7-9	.	CASNPQTGRSPLHF	TGTGCCAGCAACCCTCAAACGGGGCGATCACCCCTCCACTTT
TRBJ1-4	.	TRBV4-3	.	CASSQEAQGGYEKLFF	TGCGCCAGCAGCCAAGAAGCCCAGGGAGGGTATGAAAAACTGTTTTTT
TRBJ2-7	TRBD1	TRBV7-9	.	CASSADRGPREQYF	TGTGCCAGCAGCGCGGACAGGGGGCCGCGGGAGCAGTACTTC
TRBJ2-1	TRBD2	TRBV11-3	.	CASSPGTSGDRGEQFF	TGTGCCAGCAGCCCCGGGACTAGCGGGGATAGGGGTGAGCAGTTCTTC
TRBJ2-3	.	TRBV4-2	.	CASSQLRDQTNTDTQYF	TGTGCCAGCAGCCAACTCCGGGACCAGACGAACACAGATACGCAGTATTTT
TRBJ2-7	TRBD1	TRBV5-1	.	CASSLEGQGLEQYF	TGCGCCAGCAGCTTGGAGGGACAGGGGCTCGAGCAGTACTTC
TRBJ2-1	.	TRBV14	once	CASSPPVTSSYNEQFF	TGTGCCAGCAGTCCCCCGGTGACAAGCTCCTACAATGAGCAGTTCTTC
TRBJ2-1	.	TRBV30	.	CAWRGTRLNEQFF	TGTGCCTGGAGGGGGACCCGCCTCAATGAGCAGTTCTTC
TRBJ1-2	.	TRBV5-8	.	CASSLGKTSSYGYTF	TGTGCCAGCAGCTTGGGGAAAACGTCGAGCTATGGCTACACCTTC
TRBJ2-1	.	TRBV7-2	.	CASSLQGAVGNEQFF	TGTGCCAGCAGCCTACAGGGTGCGGTTGGCAATGAGCAGTTCTTC
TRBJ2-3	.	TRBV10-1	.	CASSEEQGFVTDTQYF	TGCGCCAGCAGTGAGGAGCAGGGCTTTGTTACAGATACGCAGTATTTT
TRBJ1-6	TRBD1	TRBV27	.	CASSRQGGEAPLHF	TGTGCCAGCAGTCGACAGGGCGGAGAGGCACCCCTCCACTTT
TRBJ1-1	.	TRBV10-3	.	CAISDQGRNTEAFF	TGTGCCATCAGTGATCAGGGGCGCAACACTGAAGCTTTCTTT
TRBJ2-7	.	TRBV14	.	CASSQAGAHEQYF	TGTGCCAGCAGCCAAGCCGGGGCCCACGAGCAGTACTTC
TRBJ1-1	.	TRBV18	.	CASSPSTGGRATEAFF	TGTGCCAGCTCACCCAGCACCGGGGGGAGGGCCACTGAAGCTTTCTTT
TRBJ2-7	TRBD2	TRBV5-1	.	CASSSAGSSYEQYF	TGCGCCAGCAGCTCAGCGGGGAGCTCCTACGAGCAGTACTTC
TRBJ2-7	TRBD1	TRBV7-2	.	CASSLLDRDGYEQYF	TGTGCCAGCAGCTTACTCGACAGGGACGGTTACGAGCAGTACTTC
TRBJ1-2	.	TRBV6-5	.	CASRLGASNYGYTF	TGTGCCAGCCGTCTGGGGGCTAGTAACTATGGCTACACCTTC
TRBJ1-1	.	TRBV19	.	CASSMQSANTEAFF	TGTGCCAGTAGTATGCAAAGTGCGAACACTGAAGCTTTCTTT
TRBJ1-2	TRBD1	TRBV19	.	CASSISGTGDGYTF	TGTGCCAGTAGTATCTCCGGGACAGGTGACGGCTACACCTTC